In this sample, the clone carrying this T cell receptor beta chain turned up a few times. The antigen is undetermined. The data were obtained in a study of cytomegalovirus exposure and HLA in healthy donors. General study findings and limits: Most CMV-associated TCR beta chains were later found to appear HLA-restricted. In vitro testing confirmed three CMV-associated chains as specific for CMV antigens. Researchers catalogued 160 or so TCR beta chains as cytomegalovirus-associated.

With 60 Vbeta and 13 Jbeta primers, the PCR was carried out. The data were produced by immunoSEQ multiplex PCR, yet TCRdb's version contains in-frame clones alone and is incomplete. Here the sample spans about 110,000 clones, roughly 15% being singletons. V was pared by 8 bases and J by 1 base, with 8 bases between. The CDR3 totals 12 residues. Germline values: CDR1 MGHDK, CDR2 SYGVNS. Source material: PBMCs. This chain connects TRBV25-1 to TRBJ1-2; TRBD1 might be the D (6 bases). The receptor's source is a female donor in good health and CMV-seronegative. The CDR3 DNA sequence: TGTGCCAGCGCACAGGGTAACTATGGCTACACCTTC. It codes for CASAQGNYGYTF.